The rows below give T cell receptor beta chains drawn from one sample of a study of blood T cell repertoires in COVID-19. Only in-frame clones appear in the TCRdb table, and some are missing; sequencing was by immunoSEQ multiplex PCR. The top ten hold approximately 7% of the sample, which has some 33,000 clones, approximately 89% seen once. Sequencing was done on a sample of peripheral blood. The receptors shown here come from a human donor in a cohort sampled during active COVID-19. The CDR3 runs from the conserved cysteine through the conserved F or W. D genes are given only for firm matches. Size tells how often a clone was seen (once, few, many) or the class of an expanded clone, and some rows leave it out.

TRBD1	TRBV28	TRBJ2-3	-	CASSYQGGPDTQYF	TGTGCCAGCAGTTACCAAGGGGGCCCAGATACGCAGTATTTT
TRBD2	TRBV6-5	TRBJ2-1	-	CASRSGLAEQFF	TGTGCCAGCAGGTCAGGACTAGCTGAGCAGTTCTTC
-	TRBV2	TRBJ2-7	-	CASSDKDSLYEQYF	TGTGCCAGCAGTGATAAGGACAGCCTCTACGAGCAGTACTTC
TRBD2	TRBV2	TRBJ2-5	-	CASSGVLAGVETQYF	TGTGCCAGCAGTGGCGTTTTAGCGGGAGTAGAGACCCAGTACTTC
TRBD1	TRBV11-3	TRBJ2-4	-	CASSPGTGEAKNIQYF	TGTGCCAGCAGCCCGGGGACAGGGGAGGCCAAAAACATTCAGTACTTC
-	TRBV6-5	TRBJ2-5	-	CASSYSNTETQYF	TGTGCCAGCAGTTACTCGAACACAGAGACCCAGTACTTC
-	TRBV28	TRBJ2-6	-	CASSPPFSGANVLTF	TGTGCCAGCAGTCCCCCATTTTCTGGGGCCAACGTCCTGACTTTC
TRBD2	TRBV6-5	TRBJ2-1	-	CASSLLAGDYNEQFF	TGTGCCAGCAGTTTGCTAGCGGGAGACTACAATGAGCAGTTCTTC
TRBD1	TRBV7-8	TRBJ1-2	-	CASSHGTGAVLGYTF	TGTGCCAGCAGCCACGGGACAGGGGCGGTTCTGGGCTACACCTTC
-	TRBV7-6	TRBJ1-2	-	CASSLVHRDGYTF	TGTGCCAGCAGCTTAGTCCACAGGGACGGCTACACCTTC
-	TRBV19	TRBJ2-7	-	CASSMFGQIYEQYF	TGTGCCAGTAGTATGTTTGGACAGATCTACGAGCAGTACTTC
TRBD1	TRBV9	TRBJ2-2	-	CASSTLNRTGRSTGELFF	TGTGCCAGCAGCACCCTTAACCGGACAGGGCGGAGCACCGGGGAGCTGTTTTTT
TRBD2	TRBV9	TRBJ2-2	-	CASSVLGGAGTGELFF	TGTGCCAGCAGCGTACTCGGGGGGGCAGGCACCGGGGAGCTGTTTTTT
-	TRBV5-1	TRBJ1-1	-	CASSFDSVNTEAFF	TGCGCCAGCAGCTTCGACAGCGTAAACACTGAAGCTTTCTTT
TRBD2	TRBV27	TRBJ2-5	-	CASRGLAGGEKTQYF	TGTGCCAGCAGGGGACTAGCGGGGGGGGAAAAGACCCAGTACTTC
TRBD1	TRBV14	TRBJ2-3	-	CASSQVGQGPPDTQYF	TGTGCCAGCAGCCAAGTAGGACAGGGGCCCCCAGATACGCAGTATTTT
TRBD2	TRBV4-1	TRBJ2-7	-	CASSQDNAGGLEQYF	TGCGCCAGCAGCCAAGATAATGCGGGAGGTCTCGAGCAGTACTTC
TRBD2	TRBV7-2	TRBJ2-7	-	CASSSARGLAGAFTYEQYF	TGTGCCAGCAGCTCCGCCAGGGGACTAGCGGGAGCCTTTACATACGAGCAGTACTTC
-	TRBV27	TRBJ2-1	-	CASSLGGSYNEQFF	TGTGCCAGCAGTTTAGGGGGGTCCTACAATGAGCAGTTCTTC
TRBD1	TRBV27	TRBJ1-2	-	CASSPQGQGEGGYTF	TGTGCCAGCAGTCCACAGGGACAGGGGGAGGGGGGCTACACCTTC
-	TRBV20-1	TRBJ2-5	few	CSCWRETQYF	TGTTCTTGCTGGAGAGAGACCCAGTACTTC
TRBD1	TRBV10-1	TRBJ2-4	-	CASSEDRGRVDIQYF	TGCGCCAGCAGTGAGGACAGGGGGCGCGTGGACATTCAGTACTTC
-	TRBV28	TRBJ2-2	few	CASSLDYTGELFF	TGTGCCAGCAGTTTAGACTACACCGGGGAGCTGTTTTTT
-	TRBV9	TRBJ1-4	-	CASSVGALTMGEKLFF	TGTGCCAGCAGCGTAGGGGCCTTAACGATGGGTGAAAAACTGTTTTTT
TRBD2	TRBV25-1	TRBJ2-7	-	CASSEYAGTSGKSYEQYF	TGTGCCAGCAGTGAATACGCCGGGACTAGCGGGAAGTCCTACGAGCAGTACTTC
TRBD1	TRBV7-9	TRBJ2-7	-	CASSQQGGSYEQYF	TGTGCCAGCAGCCAACAGGGGGGCTCCTACGAGCAGTACTTC
TRBD1	TRBV18	TRBJ2-1	-	CASSPGTGAEQFF	TGTGCCAGCTCACCAGGGACAGGGGCTGAGCAGTTCTTC
TRBD2	TRBV19	TRBJ2-3	-	CASSIGRGRADTQYF	TGTGCCAGTAGTATAGGACGCGGGAGGGCAGATACGCAGTATTTT
-	TRBV30	TRBJ1-1	-	CAWSVQAEAFF	TGTGCCTGGAGTGTTCAGGCCGAAGCTTTCTTT
TRBD2	TRBV5-4	TRBJ2-7	-	CASSLLAGGGYEQYF	TGTGCCAGCAGCTTGTTAGCGGGAGGTGGCTACGAGCAGTACTTC
-	TRBV12-3/TRBV12-4	TRBJ2-7	-	CASSRGAYEQYF	TGTGCCAGCAGTCGGGGTGCCTACGAGCAGTACTTC
-	TRBV2	TRBJ2-7	few	CASRETYEQYF	TGTGCCAGCAGAGAGACATACGAGCAGTACTTC
-	TRBV5-1	TRBJ1-1	-	CASSFTRSTEAFF	TGCGCCAGCAGCTTTACTAGGAGCACTGAAGCTTTCTTT
-	TRBV12-2	TRBJ2-7	-	CASRPQGSAGVGVVKYF	TGTGCAAGTCGCCCCCAAGGGTCAGCGGGAGTAGGTGTGGTTAAGTACTTC
TRBD2	TRBV10-1	TRBJ2-1	-	CASSESSSGSRNEQFF	TGCGCCAGCAGTGAGTCTTCCAGCGGGAGTCGCAATGAGCAGTTCTTC
-	TRBV5-4	TRBJ2-1	-	CASSLSRGSYNEQFF	TGTGCCAGCAGCTTGAGCAGGGGATCCTACAATGAGCAGTTCTTC
TRBD1	TRBV6-1	TRBJ1-2	-	CASSAPRQGGNYGYTF	TGTGCCAGCAGTGCCCCCAGACAGGGGGGTAACTATGGCTACACCTTC
TRBD2	TRBV6-2/TRBV6-3	TRBJ2-1	-	CASSYSPTSGVYNEQFF	TGTGCCAGCAGTTACTCCCCGACTAGCGGGGTTTACAATGAGCAGTTCTTC
TRBD1	TRBV5-1	TRBJ1-1	-	CASSPGTGFQAFF	TGCGCCAGCAGTCCGGGGACAGGGTTTCAAGCTTTCTTT
-	TRBV7-9	TRBJ1-2	-	CASSPLTRGLGYTF	TGTGCCAGCAGCCCCCTGACGAGGGGGTTAGGCTACACCTTC
-	TRBV2	TRBJ1-6	few	CASTRETSYNSPLHF	TGTGCCAGCACCAGGGAAACGAGCTATAATTCACCCCTCCACTTT
-	TRBV19	TRBJ1-1	-	CASSIRTERVNTEAFF	TGTGCCAGTAGTATCCGGACAGAAAGGGTGAACACTGAAGCTTTCTTT
-	TRBV27	TRBJ1-1	-	CASSLTVNTEAFF	TGTGCCAGCAGTTTAACGGTCAACACTGAAGCTTTCTTT
-	TRBV24-1	TRBJ2-2	-	CATSLLDTGELFF	TGTGCCACCAGTCTACTCGACACCGGGGAGCTGTTTTTT
TRBD1	TRBV29-1	TRBJ1-2	-	CSVEAHSRGQNYGYTF	TGCAGCGTTGAAGCCCACTCCCGGGGACAGAACTATGGCTACACCTTC
TRBD1	TRBV5-8	TRBJ2-3	-	CASSSGTGTDTQYF	TGTGCCAGCAGCTCCGGGACAGGCACAGATACGCAGTATTTT
-	TRBV25-1	TRBJ1-5	-	CASSAPRDQPQHF	TGTGCCAGCAGTGCCCCGCGGGATCAGCCCCAGCATTTT
TRBD1	TRBV3-1/TRBV3-2	TRBJ1-5	-	CASSHSMSDRGNQPQHF	TGTGCCAGCAGCCATTCTATGTCGGACAGGGGGAATCAGCCCCAGCATTTT
TRBD2	TRBV5-4	TRBJ2-2	-	CASSLGAGLAKNTGELFF	TGTGCCAGCAGCCTGGGGGCGGGACTAGCGAAGAACACCGGGGAGCTGTTTTTT
-	TRBV28	TRBJ1-1	-	CASSFEGYVDTEAFF	TGTGCCAGCAGTTTTGAGGGATATGTTGACACTGAAGCTTTCTTT